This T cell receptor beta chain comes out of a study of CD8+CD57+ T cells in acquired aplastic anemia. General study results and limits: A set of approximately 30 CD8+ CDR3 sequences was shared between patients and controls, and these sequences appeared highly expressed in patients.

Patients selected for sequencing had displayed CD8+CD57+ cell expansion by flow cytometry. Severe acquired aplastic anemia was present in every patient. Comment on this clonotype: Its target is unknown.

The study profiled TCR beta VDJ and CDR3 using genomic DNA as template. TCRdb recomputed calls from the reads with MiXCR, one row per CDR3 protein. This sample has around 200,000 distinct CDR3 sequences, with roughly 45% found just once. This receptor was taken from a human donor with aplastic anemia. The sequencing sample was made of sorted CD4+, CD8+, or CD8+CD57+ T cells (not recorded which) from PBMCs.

CDR3 DNA sequence: TGTGCCTGGAGGGCCCCCTGGATCACTGAAGCTTTCTTT. Translating it yields CAWRAPWITEAFF. This chain links TRBV30 with TRBJ1-1; D remains ambiguous. Trimming cost V 3 bases and J 4 bases, with 12 bases left between them. CDR3 length: 13 amino acids. The germline gives CDR1 GTSNPN, CDR2 SVGIG (reference sequence).